A selection of T cell receptor beta chains follows, all from one sample in a study of T-cell reconstitution after alpha-beta-depleted transplantation in children. TCRdb fed the PCR reads into MiXCR, producing one record per CDR3 protein. The profile shows roughly 590,000 distinct CDR3 sequences, around a sixth of them singletons. Sample: PBMCs from the stem cell graft donor, taken from the stem cell graft. These receptors originate from a human donor who donated a stem cell graft to a child with acute myeloid leukemia. Each CDR3 is given with its conserved first and last residue. Each record gives: D gene, J gene, V gene, clone size, CDR3 protein, CDR3 DNA. The D gene is left open where the match is weak. Size values are once, few and many counts, or a class for expanded clones, and some rows have none.

>.|TRBJ2-3|TRBV18|few
CASSPPLGHSTDTQYF
TGTGCCAGCTCACCACCGCTGGGGCACAGCACAGATACGCAGTATTTT
>TRBD2|TRBJ2-3|TRBV20-1|.
CSAESGLAGGVGTDTQYF
TGCAGTGCTGAATCGGGACTAGCGGGGGGGGTGGGCACAGATACGCAGTATTTT
>TRBD2|TRBJ2-3|TRBV5-8|many
CASSVLSGRGTDTQYF
TGTGCCAGCAGCGTCCTCTCTGGGAGGGGAACAGATACGCAGTATTTT
>.|TRBJ1-2|TRBV6-6|many
CASSGGLNGYTF
TGTGCCAGCAGTGGCGGGTTAAATGGCTACACCTTC
>.|TRBJ1-2|TRBV5-6|few
CASSRTRTAYGYTF
TGTGCCAGCAGCCGTACAAGGACGGCTTATGGCTACACCTTC
>.|TRBJ2-1|TRBV20-1|many
CSAGGASSLNEQFF
TGCAGTGCTGGGGGGGCTTCCTCCCTGAATGAGCAGTTCTTC
>TRBD1|TRBJ2-7|TRBV7-6|.
CASSPHRGEQYF
TGTGCCAGCAGCCCCCACAGGGGCGAGCAGTACTTC
>.|TRBJ2-7|TRBV29-1|.
CSVDDAAGYEQYF
TGCAGCGTTGACGACGCGGCGGGCTACGAGCAGTACTTC
>.|TRBJ2-1|TRBV14|.
CASSPPKYNEQFF
TGTGCCAGCAGCCCTCCTAAGTACAATGAGCAGTTCTTC
>.|TRBJ1-2|TRBV4-2|few
CASSQDPAGLSYGYTF
TGTGCCAGCAGCCAAGACCCCGCGGGTCTGAGCTATGGCTACACCTTC
>.|TRBJ2-5|TRBV7-2|many
CASSRPGETQYF
TGTGCCAGCTCCCGACCGGGAGAGACCCAGTACTTC
>.|TRBJ1-2|TRBV5-1|many
CASSLNVAQQSNYGYTF
TGCGCCAGCAGCTTGAATGTGGCTCAACAATCTAACTATGGCTACACCTTC
>TRBD1|TRBJ2-1|TRBV6-2/TRBV6-3|.
CASSYGTALNEQFF
TGTGCCAGCAGTTACGGGACAGCTCTAAATGAGCAGTTCTTC
>.|TRBJ1-1|TRBV6-1|few
CASSERAGRLF
TGTGCCAGCAGTGAAAGGGCAGGCCGGCTCTTT
>.|TRBJ2-2|TRBV12-3/TRBV12-4|few
CASSQRGAETGELFF
TGTGCCAGCAGCCAGAGGGGGGCGGAAACCGGGGAGCTGTTTTTT
>TRBD2|TRBJ2-1|TRBV20-1|many
CSAGLTSGIYNEQFF
TGCAGTGCCGGCCTGACTAGCGGAATATACAATGAGCAGTTCTTC
>TRBD1|TRBJ2-1|TRBV5-6|many
CASSLETGDRDEQFF
TGTGCCAGCAGCTTGGAGACAGGGGATAGGGATGAGCAGTTCTTC
>TRBD2|TRBJ2-5|TRBV29-1|many
CSVVMLAGLLAETQYF
TGCAGCGTTGTAATGCTAGCGGGGCTACTTGCAGAGACCCAGTACTTC
>.|TRBJ1-6|TRBV6-1|.
CASRQTEDNSPLHF
TGTGCCAGCAGACAGACAGAAGATAATTCACCCCTCCACTTT
>.|TRBJ2-2|TRBV7-7|many
CASSLETRLGTGELFF
TGTGCCAGCAGCTTAGAAACACGACTGGGCACCGGGGAGCTGTTTTTT